One sample yielded the 13 T cell receptor beta chains listed below, sequenced in a study of control samples from healthy donors and cancer patients. Method: immunoSEQ multiplex PCR; TCRdb's copy keeps in-frame clones and lacks some. The data contain some 410,000 clones, more than 80% of them singletons. Material for sequencing was PBMCs. These receptors were taken from a man between 40 and 49 years old with head and neck cancer.

The chain carries TRBV19 and TRBJ2-6; 7 nucleotides align to TRBD1. The V gene end was trimmed by 5 bases and the J gene end by 0 bases; junction bases not matched to a gene: 16. This CDR3 comprises 20 residues. From germline, CDR1 is LNHDA and CDR2 SQIVND (reference sequence). The CDR3 sequence is CASSPALLQGIPSGANVLTF. The CDR3 region has the DNA TGTGCCAGTAGTCCGGCGCTGTTACAGGGGATACCCTCTGGGGCCAACGTCCTGACTTTC.

The chain carries TRBV29-1 and TRBJ1-2, with no clear D. Per the germline V gene, CDR1 is SQVTM and CDR2 is ANQGSEA. V lost 5 bases to trimming and J lost 6 bases, with 13 bases between them. CDR3 length: 12 residues. The CDR3 DNA is TGCAGCGTTAGCTCCGAGGTGGATGGCTACACCTTC. This encodes CSVSSEVDGYTF.

This clone has just one count. The chain links TRBV7-2 to TRBJ1-1; possible D gene TRBD1, 6 bases. Germline lookup yields CDR1 SGHTA and CDR2 FQGNSA. The CDR3 loop spans 18 amino acids. V gave up 2 bases and J gave up 2 bases, with 21 bases separating them. The CDR3 reads CASSLNVPRQVFNTEAFF. The CDR3 coding sequence is TGTGCCAGCAGCTTAAACGTCCCTCGACAGGTGTTTAACACTGAAGCTTTCTTT.

This sequence joins TRBV21-1 and TRBJ2-6. TRBV21-1 is tagged as a pseudogene. CDR3 length equals 18 residues. In DNA form, the CDR3 reads TGTGCCAGCAGCAAAAGAAGGAATGAGAGCTCTGGGGCCAACGTCCTGACTTTC. Protein sequence: CASSKRRNESSGANVLTF.

This sequence joins TRBV6-5 and TRBJ1-2; D perhaps matches TRBD1 (6 bases). The length of the CDR3 is 13 residues. Germline V gives CDR1 MNHEY, CDR2 SVGAGI. V lost 5 bases, J lost 4 bases, and 11 bases lay in between. The CDR3 DNA sequence: TGTGCCAGCAGTACAGGGCTGTCCTATGGCTACACCTTC. This gives the protein CASSTGLSYGYTF.

The genes are TRBV30 and TRBJ1-1, with D unresolved. Germline V gene sequence: CDR1 GTSNPN, CDR2 SVGIG (reference sequence). V was pared by 7 bases and J by 8 bases, with 14 bases between. This CDR3 contains 11 residues. CDR3 amino acids: CASTFRREAFF. In nucleotides, the CDR3 is TGTGCCTCCACGTTTCGCCGCGAAGCTTTCTTT. Looking up the rest from reference TRBV30 and TRBJ1-1 gives the full variable domain: SQTIHQWPATLVQPVGSPLSLECTVEGTSNPNLYWYRQAAGRGLQLLFYSVGIGQISSEVPQNLSASRPQDRQFILSSKKLLLSDSGFYLCASTFRREAFFGQGTRLTVV.

CDR3: CASRIQGDLNTEAFF. The CDR3, as DNA: TGCGCCAGCAGGATACAGGGGGACCTGAACACTGAAGCTTTCTTT. The chain uses TRBV5-1 and TRBJ1-1; 8 bases line up with TRBD1. The CDR3 has 15 residues. After removal of 5 bases from V and 0 bases from J, the junction contained 6 bases not matched to a gene. CDR1 and CDR2 (germline): SGHRS, YFSETQ. The whole variable domain, filled in from reference TRBV5-1 and TRBJ1-1, reads KAGVTQTPRYLIKTRGQQVTLSCSPISGHRSVSWYQQTPGQGLQFLFEYFSETQRNKGNFPGRFSGRQFSNSRSEMNVSTLELGDSALYLCASRIQGDLNTEAFFGQGTRLTVV.

V gene TRBV25-1 combines with J gene TRBJ2-2; 7 nucleotides agree with TRBD1. The V and J ends lost 3 bases and 5 bases, in that order; junction bases with no gene match: 6. The length of the CDR3 is 15 residues. CDR1 is MGHDK and CDR2 is SYGVNS in the germline V gene. The CDR3 DNA is TGTGCCAGCAGTGATAACAGGGGATATACCGGGGAGCTGTTTTTT. Protein product: CASSDNRGYTGELFF.

This chain uses TRBV5-6 with TRBJ1-2; D remains unclear. Trimming took off 4 bases at V and 4 bases at J, with 17 bases between the two ends. Per germline, CDR1 SGHDT and CDR2 YYEEEE. CDR3 size: 15 residues. CDR3 loop: CASSLTSARIYGYTF. The CDR3 region has the DNA TGTGCCAGCAGCCTGACATCTGCCCGAATCTATGGCTACACCTTC. Supplemented by reference TRBV5-6 and TRBJ1-2, the full variable domain reads DAGVTQSPTHLIKTRGQQVTLRCSPKSGHDTVSWYQQALGQGPQFIFQYYEEEERQRGNFPDRFSGHQFPNYSSELNVNALLLGDSALYLCASSLTSARIYGYTFGSGTRLTVV.

The V and J genes are TRBV30 and TRBJ1-5; no clear D gene. Trimming removed 2 bases from V and 1 base from J, with 6 bases in between. Germline V CDR1 and CDR2: GTSNPN, SVGIG (reference sequence). The CDR3 loop spans 13 amino acids. Here the CDR3 reads CAWSRASNQPQHF. CDR3 bases: TGTGCCTGGAGTAGGGCAAGCAATCAGCCCCAGCATTTT.

This CDR3 reads CASSEAGELFF. The CDR3 DNA reads TGTGCCAGCAGTGAGGCCGGGGAGCTGTTTTTT. The chain combines TRBV12-3 or TRBV12-4 with TRBJ2-2; D is unclear. The V gene lost 5 bases and the J gene lost 6 bases, with 4 bases spanning the gap. There are 11 residues in the CDR3.

V is TRBV6-1 and J is TRBJ1-6, with unresolved D. The V and J ends lost 0 bases and 4 bases respectively, with 7 bases between them. This CDR3 contains 15 residues. Germline V gene sequence: CDR1 MNHNS, CDR2 SASEGT. CDR3 in DNA: TGTGCCAGCAGTGAAGCGCAGTCTTATAATTCACCCCTCCACTTT. Amino acids: CASSEAQSYNSPLHF.

This clone came up a few times. The chain has TRBV7-9 and TRBJ2-1; weak D call: TRBD2 (6 bases). Trimming cost V 3 bases and J 6 bases, with 12 bases left between them. CDR3 size: 14 residues. Germline CDR1 and CDR2: SEHNR and FQNEAQ (reference sequence). The CDR3 reads CASSLGTSPNEQFF. The DNA of the CDR3 is TGTGCCAGCAGCTTGGGCACTAGCCCCAATGAGCAGTTCTTC.